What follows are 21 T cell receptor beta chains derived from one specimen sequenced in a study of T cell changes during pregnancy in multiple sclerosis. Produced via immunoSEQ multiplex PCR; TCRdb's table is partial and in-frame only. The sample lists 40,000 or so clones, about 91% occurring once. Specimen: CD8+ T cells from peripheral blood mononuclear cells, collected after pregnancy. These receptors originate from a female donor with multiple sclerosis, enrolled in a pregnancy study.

The CDR3 region has the DNA TGTGCCAGCAGTGAAGTTTTGAGACTAGCCAACTATGGCTACACCTTC. The encoded protein is CASSEVLRLANYGYTF. V is TRBV6-1 and J is TRBJ1-2; D ambiguous. The germline V gene has CDR1 MNHNS and CDR2 SASEGT. V was pared by 1 base and J by 2 bases, with 14 bases between. The CDR3 is made up of 16 amino acids.

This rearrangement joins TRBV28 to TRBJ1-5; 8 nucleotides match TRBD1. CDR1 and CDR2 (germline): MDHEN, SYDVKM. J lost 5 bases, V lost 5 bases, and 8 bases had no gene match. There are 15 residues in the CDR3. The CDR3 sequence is CASSKDGTGHQPQHF. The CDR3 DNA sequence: TGTGCCAGCAGTAAAGACGGGACAGGACATCAGCCCCAGCATTTT.

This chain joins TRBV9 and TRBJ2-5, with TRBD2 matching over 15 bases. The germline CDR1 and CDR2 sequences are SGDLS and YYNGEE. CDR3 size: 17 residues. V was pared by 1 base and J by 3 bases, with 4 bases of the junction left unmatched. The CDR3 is CASSVPGLAGGEETQYF. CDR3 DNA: TGTGCCAGCAGCGTACCCGGACTAGCGGGGGGGGAAGAGACCCAGTACTTC.

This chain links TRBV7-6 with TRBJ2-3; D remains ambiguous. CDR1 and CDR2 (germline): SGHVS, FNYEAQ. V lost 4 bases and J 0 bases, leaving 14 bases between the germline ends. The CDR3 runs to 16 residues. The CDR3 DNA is TGTGCCAGCAGCTCCTCGATCCCTACTAGCACAGATACGCAGTATTTT. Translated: CASSSSIPTSTDTQYF.

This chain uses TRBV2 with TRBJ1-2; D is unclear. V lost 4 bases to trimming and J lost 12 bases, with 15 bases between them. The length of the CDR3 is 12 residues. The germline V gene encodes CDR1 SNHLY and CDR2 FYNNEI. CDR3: CASSAGKTVHTF. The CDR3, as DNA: TGTGCCAGCAGTGCGGGGAAAACCGTCCACACCTTC.

The chain's CDR3 is CASSSGGGQGRPFDTQYF. The CDR3 DNA reads as TGCGCCAGCAGCTCGGGAGGTGGGCAGGGACGCCCCTTCGATACGCAGTATTTT. V is TRBV5-1 and J is TRBJ2-3; the match to TRBD2 covers 7 bases. In germline, CDR1 is SGHRS, CDR2 YFSETQ. Trimming at V came to 3 bases and at J to 6 bases, leaving 19 bases not matched to a gene. CDR3 length: 18 residues.

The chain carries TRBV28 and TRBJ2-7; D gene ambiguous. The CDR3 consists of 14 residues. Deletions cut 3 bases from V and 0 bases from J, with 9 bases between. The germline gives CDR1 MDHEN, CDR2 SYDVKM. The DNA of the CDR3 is TGTGCCAGCAGTTTTTATAGTGGCTCCTACGAGCAGTACTTC. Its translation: CASSFYSGSYEQYF.

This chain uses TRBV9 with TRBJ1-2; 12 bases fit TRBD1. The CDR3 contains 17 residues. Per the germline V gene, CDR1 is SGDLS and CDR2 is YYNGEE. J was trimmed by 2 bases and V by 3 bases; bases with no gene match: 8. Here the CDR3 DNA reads TGTGCCAGCAGCGGACCCGGGACAGGGGGCTCAAACTATGGCTACACCTTC. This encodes CASSGPGTGGSNYGYTF.

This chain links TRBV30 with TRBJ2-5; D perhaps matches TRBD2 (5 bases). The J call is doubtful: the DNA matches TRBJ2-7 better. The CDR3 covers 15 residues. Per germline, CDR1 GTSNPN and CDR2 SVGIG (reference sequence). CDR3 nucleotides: TGTGCCTGGAGTGCGGGGTCCGCTAGCTCCTACGAGCAGTACTTC. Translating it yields CAWSAGSASSYEQYF.

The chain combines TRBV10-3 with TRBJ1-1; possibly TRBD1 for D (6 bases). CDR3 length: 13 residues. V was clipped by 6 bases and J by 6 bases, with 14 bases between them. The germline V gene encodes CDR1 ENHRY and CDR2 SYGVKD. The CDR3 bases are TGTGCCATCAGACCCCGGGGGGGCCCTGAAGCTTTCTTT. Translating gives CAIRPRGGPEAFF.

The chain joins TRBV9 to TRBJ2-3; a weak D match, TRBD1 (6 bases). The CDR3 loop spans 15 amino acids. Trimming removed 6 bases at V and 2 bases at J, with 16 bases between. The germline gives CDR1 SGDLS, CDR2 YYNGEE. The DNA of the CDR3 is TGTGCCAGCACCACCCTGGGGACAAACACAGATACGCAGTATTTT. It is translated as CASTTLGTNTDTQYF.

The CDR3 reads CASSQFSGALEYEQYF. CDR3 bases: TGTGCCAGCAGCCAGTTCAGCGGGGCTCTCGAGTACGAGCAGTACTTC. The rearrangement joins TRBV14 to TRBJ2-7, with 7 bases lining up with TRBD2. The CDR3 has 16 amino acids. J gave up 4 bases and V 3 bases, and 12 bases lay outside the gene matches. The germline V gene has CDR1 SGHDN and CDR2 FVKESK.

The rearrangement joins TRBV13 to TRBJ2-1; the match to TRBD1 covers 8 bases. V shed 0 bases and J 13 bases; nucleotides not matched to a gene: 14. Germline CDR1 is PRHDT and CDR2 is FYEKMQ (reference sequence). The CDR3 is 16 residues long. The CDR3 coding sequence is TGTGCCAGCAGCTTAGGCCGGGACAGGCCCCGAGTCGGTCAGTTCTTC. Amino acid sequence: CASSLGRDRPRVGQFF.

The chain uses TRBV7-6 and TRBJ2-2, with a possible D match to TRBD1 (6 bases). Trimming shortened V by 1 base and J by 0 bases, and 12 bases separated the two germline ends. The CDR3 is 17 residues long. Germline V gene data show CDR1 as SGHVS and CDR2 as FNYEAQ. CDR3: CASSLGGTYSNTGELFF. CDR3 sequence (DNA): TGTGCCAGCAGCTTAGGTGGGACATACTCGAACACCGGGGAGCTGTTTTTT. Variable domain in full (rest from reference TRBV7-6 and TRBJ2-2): GAGVSQSPRYKVTKRGQDVALRCDPISGHVSLYWYRQALGQGPEFLTYFNYEAQQDKSGLPNDRFSAERPEGSISTLTIQRTEQRDSAMYRCASSLGGTYSNTGELFFGEGSRLTVL.

CDR3 sequence: CASSSSDSYNEQFF. CDR3 in DNA: TGTGCCAGCAGCTCGAGCGACAGTTACAATGAGCAGTTCTTC. The genes are TRBV7-9 and TRBJ2-1, with TRBD1 as a possible D gene (5 bases). The CDR3 totals 14 residues. The germline V gene has CDR1 SEHNR and CDR2 FQNEAQ (reference sequence). Trimming left V 4 bases short and J 4 bases short, with 11 bases between.

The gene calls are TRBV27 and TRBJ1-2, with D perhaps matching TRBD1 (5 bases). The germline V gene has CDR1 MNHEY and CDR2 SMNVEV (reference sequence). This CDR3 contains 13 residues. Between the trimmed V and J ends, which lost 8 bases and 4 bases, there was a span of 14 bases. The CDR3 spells CASSGAPLYGYTF. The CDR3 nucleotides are TGTGCCAGCTCTGGGGCGCCTCTCTATGGCTACACCTTC.

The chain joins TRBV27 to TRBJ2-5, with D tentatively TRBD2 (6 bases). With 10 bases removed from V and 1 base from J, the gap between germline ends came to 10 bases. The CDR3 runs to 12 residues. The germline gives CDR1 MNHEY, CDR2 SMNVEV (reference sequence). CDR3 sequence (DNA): TGTGCCACCAGGGACTTCCAAGAGACCCAGTACTTC. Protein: CATRDFQETQYF.

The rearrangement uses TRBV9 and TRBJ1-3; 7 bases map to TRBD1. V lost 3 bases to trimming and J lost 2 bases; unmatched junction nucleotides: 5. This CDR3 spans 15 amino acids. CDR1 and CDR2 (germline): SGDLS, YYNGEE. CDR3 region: CASSEGDSTGNTIYF. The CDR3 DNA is TGTGCCAGCAGCGAGGGGGACAGCACTGGAAACACCATATATTTT.

CDR3 DNA: TGTGCCAGCAGCTTAGTGAGCGGGAGCACAGATACGCAGTATTTT. This encodes CASSLVSGSTDTQYF. The V gene is TRBV7-9, the J gene TRBJ2-3, with D maybe TRBD2 (6 bases). The CDR3 is made up of 15 amino acids. The germline CDR1 and CDR2 sequences are SEHNR and FQNEAQ (reference sequence). V lost 1 base and J lost 0, with 8 bases in between.

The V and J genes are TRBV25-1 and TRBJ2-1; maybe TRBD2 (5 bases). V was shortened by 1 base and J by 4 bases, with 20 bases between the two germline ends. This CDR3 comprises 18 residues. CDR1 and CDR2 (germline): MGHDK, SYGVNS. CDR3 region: CASSEWVWTQNFYNEQFF. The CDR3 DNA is TGTGCCAGCAGTGAATGGGTGTGGACTCAAAATTTTTACAATGAGCAGTTCTTC.

The CDR3 protein is CASSLQGGYNEQFF. In DNA, the CDR3 is TGTGCCAGCAGCTTACAGGGGGGATACAATGAGCAGTTCTTC. The J gene is TRBJ2-1, the V gene TRBV7-3; D is perhaps TRBD1 (7 bases). The CDR3 sequence is 14 residues long. The germline gives CDR1 SGHTA, CDR2 FQGTGA. Trimming removed 2 bases at V and 4 bases at J, with 9 bases between.